The TCR beta chain under discussion was sequenced for a study of blood T cell repertoires in COVID-19. Study-level background: Nucleic acid was either cDNA or gDNA, and it came from T cells, B-cell-depleted T cells, or PBMCs.

Measured with immunoSEQ multiplex PCR; TCRdb has only the in-frame clones, and not every one. The sample holds 120,000 or so clones, approximately 74% seen once. The CDR3 length is 19 residues. V shed 0 bases and J 0 bases; nucleotides not matched to a gene: 8. The TCR comes from a man in his sixties with acute or convalescent COVID-19. This sequence joins TRBV23-1 and TRBJ2-3; TRBD2 agrees at 11 bases. TRBV23-1 qualifies as an ORF whose function is uncertain. What was sequenced was peripheral blood. For the CDR3, the DNA is TGCGCCAGCAGTCAATCATGGCTAGCGGGGGGACAGAGCACAGATACGCAGTATTTT. Its protein product is CASSQSWLAGGQSTDTQYF.